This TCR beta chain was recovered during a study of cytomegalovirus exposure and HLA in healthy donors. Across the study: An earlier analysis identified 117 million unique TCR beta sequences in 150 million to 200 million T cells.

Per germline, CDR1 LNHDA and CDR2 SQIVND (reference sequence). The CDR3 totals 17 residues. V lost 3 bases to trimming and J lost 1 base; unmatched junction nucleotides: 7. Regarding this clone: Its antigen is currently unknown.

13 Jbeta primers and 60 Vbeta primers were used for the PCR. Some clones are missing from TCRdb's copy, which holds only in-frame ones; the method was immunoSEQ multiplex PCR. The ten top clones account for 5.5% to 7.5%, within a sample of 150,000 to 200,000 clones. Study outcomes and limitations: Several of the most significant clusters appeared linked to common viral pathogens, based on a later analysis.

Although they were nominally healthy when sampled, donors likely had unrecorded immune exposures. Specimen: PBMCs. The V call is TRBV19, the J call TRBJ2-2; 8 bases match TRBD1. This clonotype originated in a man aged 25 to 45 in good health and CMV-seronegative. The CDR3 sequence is CASSITPGGWNTGELFF. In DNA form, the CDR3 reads TGTGCCAGTAGTATCACCCCAGGGGGCTGGAACACCGGGGAGCTGTTTTTT.